The next 14 T cell receptor beta chains were all read from a single sample in a study of cytomegalovirus exposure and HLA in healthy donors. The PCR ran on 60 Vbeta and 13 Jbeta primers. Using immunoSEQ multiplex PCR, the repertoire was profiled, and TCRdb retains in-frame clones only, with some absent. The repertoire holds some 120,000 clones, with roughly 74% as singletons. Sample: PBMCs. These TCRs come from a woman aged 50 to 60 in good health and CMV-seropositive.

This clone appeared a single time. The V call is TRBV5-1, the J call TRBJ1-6; TRBD1 matches at 9 bases. V gave up 3 bases and J gave up 7 bases; unmatched junction bases: 5. The CDR3 covers 15 residues. Germline-derived CDR1 and CDR2 are SGHRS and YFSETQ. CDR3: CASSYTGTGNSPLHF. The DNA for the CDR3 is TGCGCCAGCAGCTATACCGGGACAGGGAATTCACCCCTCCACTTT.

The genes are TRBV2 and TRBJ1-1; D is ambiguous. The germline V gene has CDR1 SNHLY and CDR2 FYNNEI. Trimming shortened V by 10 bases and J by 2 bases, and 14 bases separated the two germline ends. The CDR3 loop spans 13 amino acids. DNA of the CDR3: TGTGCCACATCCCCGGGAACCAACACTGAAGCTTTCTTT. This gives the protein CATSPGTNTEAFF.

Concerning this clone itself: A read error may produce the germline difference seen at one junction end. V gene TRBV19 combines with J gene TRBJ2-2; 10 bases agree with TRBD2. The CDR3 has 14 residues. CDR1 and CDR2 (germline): LNHDA, SQIVND (reference sequence). The CDR3 region is CASSPSGGPGELFF. The CDR3 bases are TGTGCCAGTAGTCCTAGCGGGGGCCCCGGAGAGCTGTTTTTT.

Only one count was recorded for this clone. The chain is built from TRBV2 and TRBJ1-5, with TRBD1 matching 10 bases. V was clipped by 7 bases and J by 7 bases; unmatched bases: 4. The CDR3 runs 13 residues. From germline, CDR1 is SNHLY and CDR2 FYNNEI. CDR3 amino acids: CASIRDRGQPQHF. CDR3 nucleotides: TGTGCCAGCATTAGGGACAGGGGACAGCCCCAGCATTTT.

This clone showed up just a few times. This chain connects TRBV7-8 to TRBJ1-3; D unclear. The ends were cut back, 4 bases at V and 2 bases at J, with 6 bases in the middle. CDR1 is SGHVS, CDR2 FQNEAQ, per germline. The CDR3 totals 13 residues. Here the CDR3 reads CASSSSAGNTIYF. CDR3 DNA sequence: TGTGCCAGCAGCTCGAGCGCTGGAAACACCATATATTTT.

The rearrangement uses TRBV5-5 and TRBJ1-5; D not resolved. V lost 1 base, J lost 6 bases, and 5 bases lay in between. This CDR3 spans 12 amino acids. Germline V gives CDR1 SGHKS, CDR2 YYEKEE (reference sequence). CDR3 coding DNA: TGTGCCAGCAGCTTGAACGGTCAGCCCCAGCATTTT. This translates into CASSLNGQPQHF.

The CDR3 coding sequence is TGTGCCAGCAGCGTAGCTCCAGCGGGGGGGCCGAATACGCAGTATTTT. It yields the protein CASSVAPAGGPNTQYF. J is TRBJ2-3 and V is TRBV9; 10 bases align to TRBD2. The CDR3 has 16 amino acids. Unmatched junction bases numbered 8, after V lost 0 bases and J lost 7 bases. Germline V gives CDR1 SGDLS, CDR2 YYNGEE.

Comment on this clone: Other nucleotide sequences from this sample produce the same CDR3. CDR3 sequence: CASSFRGASYNEQFF. In DNA, the CDR3 is TGTGCCAGCAGTTTTCGGGGGGCCTCCTACAATGAGCAGTTCTTC. This chain links TRBV27 with TRBJ2-1; D may be TRBD2 (7 bases). Trimming took off 3 bases at V and 0 bases at J, with 9 bases between the two ends. CDR1 is MNHEY, CDR2 SMNVEV, per germline (reference sequence). The CDR3 covers 15 residues.

This clone appeared a single time. The chain combines TRBV15 with TRBJ1-1; D unresolved. This CDR3 contains 16 residues. Germline V CDR1 and CDR2: LNHNV, YYDKDF (reference sequence). V lost 2 bases and J lost 4, with 17 bases in between. This CDR3 reads CATSRPETPSGTEAFF. The CDR3 DNA follows: TGTGCCACCAGCAGACCCGAGACACCCAGTGGCACTGAAGCTTTCTTT.

The chain links TRBV7-2 to TRBJ2-1; D not certain. The CDR3 is 13 residues long. Germline V gene lookup returns CDR1 SGHTA and CDR2 FQGNSA. V lost 2 bases, J lost 9 bases, and 11 bases lay in between. The DNA for the CDR3 is TGTGCCAGCAGCTTATATCTAGGCCCTGAGCAGTTCTTC. Translation: CASSLYLGPEQFF.

On this clone: This sample includes further DNA sequences coding for the same CDR3. The chain uses TRBV19 and TRBJ2-6; D may be TRBD1 (5 bases). Germline CDR1 is LNHDA and CDR2 is SQIVND (reference sequence). V was trimmed by 5 bases and J by 1 base, leaving 6 bases between them. The CDR3 consists of 14 residues. CDR3 nucleotide sequence: TGTGCCAGTAGTTCAGGGTCTGGGGCCAACGTCCTGACTTTC. Residues: CASSSGSGANVLTF.

CDR3 bases: TGCGCCAGCAGTCAACGGGACAGGGACTATGGCTACACCTTC. Residues: CASSQRDRDYGYTF. J is TRBJ1-2 and V is TRBV4-1; 9 nucleotides line up with TRBD1. CDR3 length: 14 amino acids. The germline V gene encodes CDR1 MGHRA and CDR2 YSYEKL. V dropped 6 bases and J dropped 3; count of bases not matched to a gene: 5.

The chain employs TRBV7-9 and TRBJ2-1; a possible D gene is TRBD2 (6 bases). CDR1 is SEHNR and CDR2 is FQNEAQ in the germline V gene (reference sequence). The CDR3 covers 15 residues. Trimming stripped 8 bases from V and 0 bases from J, with 14 bases between. The DNA for the CDR3 is TGTGCCAGCCTAGGGGCGGGGAACTCCTACAATGAGCAGTTCTTC. It codes for CASLGAGNSYNEQFF. Full variable domain (rest looked up from reference TRBV7-9 and TRBJ2-1): DTGVSQNPRHKITKRGQNVTFRCDPISEHNRLYWYRQTLGQGPEFLTYFQNEAQLEKSRLLSDRFSAERPKGSFSTLEIQRTEQGDSAMYLCASLGAGNSYNEQFFGPGTRLTVL.

The V gene is TRBV4-3, the J gene TRBJ2-7; D not resolved. The CDR3 runs to 14 residues. The V end lost 1 base, the J end lost 0 bases, and 7 bases lay between the germline ends. From germline, CDR1 is LGHNA and CDR2 YSLEER. The CDR3 DNA follows: TGCGCCAGCAGCCAAGGTACAGACTCCTACGAGCAGTACTTC. Its translation: CASSQGTDSYEQYF.